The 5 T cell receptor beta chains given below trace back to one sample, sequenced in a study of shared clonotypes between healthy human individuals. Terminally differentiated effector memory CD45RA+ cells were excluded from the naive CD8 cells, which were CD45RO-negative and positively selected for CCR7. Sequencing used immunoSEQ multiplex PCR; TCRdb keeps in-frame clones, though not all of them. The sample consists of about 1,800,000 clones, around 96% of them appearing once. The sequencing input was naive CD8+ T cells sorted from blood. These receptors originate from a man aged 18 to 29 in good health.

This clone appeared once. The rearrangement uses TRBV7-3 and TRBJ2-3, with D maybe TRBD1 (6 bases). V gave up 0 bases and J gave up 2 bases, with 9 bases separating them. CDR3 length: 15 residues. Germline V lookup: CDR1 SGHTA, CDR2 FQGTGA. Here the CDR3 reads CASSLTGGNTDTQYF. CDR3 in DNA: TGTGCCAGCAGCTTAACTGGGGGCAACACAGATACGCAGTATTTT.

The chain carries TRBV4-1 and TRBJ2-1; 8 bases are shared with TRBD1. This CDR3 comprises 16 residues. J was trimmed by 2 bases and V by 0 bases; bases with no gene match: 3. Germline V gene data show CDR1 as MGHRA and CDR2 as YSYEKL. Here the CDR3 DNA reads TGCGCCAGCAGCCAAGAGGACAGGGTAGCCTACAATGAGCAGTTCTTC. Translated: CASSQEDRVAYNEQFF.

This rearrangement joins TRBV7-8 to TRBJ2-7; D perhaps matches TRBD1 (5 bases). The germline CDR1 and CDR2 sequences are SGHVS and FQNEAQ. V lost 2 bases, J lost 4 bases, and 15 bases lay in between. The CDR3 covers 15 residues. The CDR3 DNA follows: TGTGCCAGCAGCTTAAGGTCAGGGAAAGGGTACGAGCAGTACTTC. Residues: CASSLRSGKGYEQYF.

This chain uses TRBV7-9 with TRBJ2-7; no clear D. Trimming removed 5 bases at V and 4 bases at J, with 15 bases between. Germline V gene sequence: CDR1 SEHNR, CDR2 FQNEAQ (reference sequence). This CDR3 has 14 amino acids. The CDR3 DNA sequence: TGTGCCAGCAGCCACGTGGGTGGGCCTTACGAGCAGTACTTC. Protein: CASSHVGGPYEQYF.

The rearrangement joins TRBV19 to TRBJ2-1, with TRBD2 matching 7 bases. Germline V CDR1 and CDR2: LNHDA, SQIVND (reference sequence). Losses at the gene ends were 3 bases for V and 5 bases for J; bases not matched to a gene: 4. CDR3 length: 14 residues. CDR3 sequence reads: CASSMRGIDNEQFF. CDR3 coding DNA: TGTGCCAGTAGTATGCGGGGGATCGACAATGAGCAGTTCTTC.